These 30 T cell receptor beta chains originate from one sample sequenced in a study of T cell changes during pregnancy in multiple sclerosis. Produced via immunoSEQ multiplex PCR; TCRdb's table is partial and in-frame only. The sample consists of more than 30,000 clones, approximately 89% of them appearing once. The sequences come from CD8+ T cells from peripheral blood mononuclear cells, collected in the second trimester of pregnancy. The receptors stem from a female donor with multiple sclerosis, enrolled in a pregnancy study.

The gene calls are TRBV7-6 and TRBJ2-7, with unresolved D. This CDR3 comprises 14 residues. Germline CDR1 SGHVS, CDR2 FNYEAQ. Trimming pared 4 bases from V and 6 bases from J, leaving 16 bases between. This chain's CDR3 is CASSSKLALSEQYF. The CDR3, as DNA: TGTGCCAGCAGCTCGAAGCTTGCCCTCTCCGAGCAGTACTTC.

The chain combines TRBV5-1 with TRBJ2-5; TRBD1 matches at 7 bases. The CDR3 sequence is 15 residues long. Trimming cost V 4 bases and J 7 bases; bases outside gene matches: 13. CDR1 SGHRS and CDR2 YFSETQ come from the germline V gene. CDR3 nucleotide sequence: TGCGCCAGCAGCACCGGGACAGCCTACGCCCCGACCCAGTACTTC. It encodes CASSTGTAYAPTQYF. Full variable domain (rest looked up from reference TRBV5-1 and TRBJ2-5): KAGVTQTPRYLIKTRGQQVTLSCSPISGHRSVSWYQQTPGQGLQFLFEYFSETQRNKGNFPGRFSGRQFSNSRSEMNVSTLELGDSALYLCASSTGTAYAPTQYFGPGTRLLVL.

The chain uses TRBV28 and TRBJ2-2; 11 bases line up with TRBD2. The V gene's germline CDR1 is MDHEN and CDR2 SYDVKM. The CDR3 runs 15 residues. Trimming took 6 bases from V and 5 from J; bases not matched to a gene: 5. CDR3 nucleotides: TGTGCCAGCAGCGATACTAGCGGGAGAACCGGGGAGCTGTTTTTT. Residues: CASSDTSGRTGELFF.

V and J are TRBV5-4 and TRBJ2-1; no reliable D call. Germline V CDR1 and CDR2: SGHNT, YYREEE (reference sequence). Trimming pared 7 bases from V and 0 bases from J, leaving 14 bases between. The CDR3 is made up of 15 amino acids. CDR3 in DNA: TGTGCCAGCCGATACAGCCAGAGCTCCTACAATGAGCAGTTCTTC. The encoded protein is CASRYSQSSYNEQFF. Full variable domain (outside the CDR3, taken from reference TRBV5-4 and TRBJ2-1): ETGVTQSPTHLIKTRGQQVTLRCSSQSGHNTVSWYQQALGQGPQFIFQYYREEENGRGNFPPRFSGLQFPNYSSELNVNALELDDSALYLCASRYSQSSYNEQFFGPGTRLTVL.

This chain joins TRBV29-1 and TRBJ2-2; TRBD2 is a possible D gene (6 bases). V was cut by 4 bases and J by 4 bases, with 10 bases left in between. The CDR3 runs to 13 residues. Per germline, CDR1 SQVTM and CDR2 ANQGSEA. CDR3: CSVVGGLTGELFF. CDR3 nucleotide sequence: TGCAGCGTTGTGGGAGGCCTCACCGGGGAGCTGTTTTTT.

The chain carries TRBV7-8 and TRBJ2-1, with a tentative D call TRBD2 (6 bases). CDR1 is SGHVS, CDR2 FQNEAQ, per germline. CDR3 length equals 17 residues. V gave up 2 bases and J gave up 2 bases, with 16 bases separating them. CDR3 DNA: TGTGCCAGCAGCTTACGGTTCACAGGAGGGGCCTACAATGAGCAGTTCTTC. Protein sequence: CASSLRFTGGAYNEQFF.

The V call is TRBV2, the J call TRBJ2-3; D might be TRBD2 (6 bases). V was cut by 3 bases and J by 2 bases, with 15 bases left in between. This CDR3 contains 16 residues. Per germline, CDR1 SNHLY and CDR2 FYNNEI. CDR3 in amino acids: CASSDNLARDTDTQYF. CDR3 sequence (DNA): TGTGCCAGCAGTGATAACCTAGCGAGAGACACAGATACGCAGTATTTT. Combining the CDR3 with reference TRBV2 and TRBJ2-3 gives the whole variable domain EPEVTQTPSHQVTQMGQEVILRCVPISNHLYFYWYRQILGQKVEFLVSFYNNEISEKSEIFDDQFSVERPDGSNFTLKIRSTKLEDSAMYFCASSDNLARDTDTQYFGPGTRLTVL.

The chain has TRBV19 and TRBJ1-3, with a weak D call TRBD1 (5 bases). This CDR3 comprises 14 residues. V lost 8 bases, J lost 0 bases, and 11 bases lay in between. CDR1 LNHDA and CDR2 SQIVND come from the germline V gene (reference sequence). The CDR3 DNA follows: TGTGCCAGTTCCGGGGGACTCTCTGGAAACACCATATATTTT. This gives the protein CASSGGLSGNTIYF. Full variable domain (remainder filled in from reference TRBV19 and TRBJ1-3): DGGITQSPKYLFRKEGQNVTLSCEQNLNHDAMYWYRQDPGQGLRLIYYSQIVNDFQKGDIAEGYSVSREKKESFPLTVTSAQKNPTAFYLCASSGGLSGNTIYFGEGSWLTVV.

The chain has TRBV7-9 and TRBJ1-2; 8 bases are shared with TRBD1. V gave up 5 bases and J gave up 4 bases; unmatched junction bases: 9. The length of the CDR3 is 15 residues. Germline CDR1 reads SEHNR; CDR2 reads FQNEAQ (reference sequence). The CDR3 here is CASSDMDRATYGYTF. CDR3 nucleotide sequence: TGTGCCAGCAGCGACATGGACAGGGCGACCTATGGCTACACCTTC.

The J gene is TRBJ2-5, the V gene TRBV4-3; the match to TRBD1 covers 8 bases. The V segment lost 0 bases and the J segment 2 bases; nucleotides outside the gene matches: 2. The CDR3 is made up of 15 amino acids. Germline V lookup: CDR1 LGHNA, CDR2 YSLEER. CDR3 nucleotides: TGCGCCAGCAGCCAAGACAGGGGGCTTCAAGAGACCCAGTACTTC. Amino acid sequence: CASSQDRGLQETQYF.

The J gene is TRBJ2-7, the V gene TRBV27; 8 positions agree with TRBD2. V lost 7 bases and J lost 3; bases outside the gene matches: 14. The germline V gene encodes CDR1 MNHEY and CDR2 SMNVEV (reference sequence). This CDR3 has 16 amino acids. The CDR3 region is CASTHAGGSGYYEQYF. The CDR3 coding sequence is TGTGCCAGCACCCACGCGGGGGGTAGCGGCTACTACGAGCAGTACTTC.

The chain joins TRBV19 to TRBJ2-7; 7 bases are shared with TRBD2. The CDR3 spans 13 residues. V dropped 5 bases and J dropped 3; count of bases not matched to a gene: 4. Germline V gene lookup returns CDR1 LNHDA and CDR2 SQIVND (reference sequence). CDR3 sequence (DNA): TGTGCCAGTAGTTCAGGGACTAACTACGAGCAGTACTTC. It is translated as CASSSGTNYEQYF.

This clone was observed at least ten times. The CDR3 spells CASSPSLSESSYNEQFF. The CDR3 DNA reads as TGCGCCAGCAGCCCCTCCCTTAGTGAGAGCTCCTACAATGAGCAGTTCTTC. The V call is TRBV4-3, the J call TRBJ2-1; D is ambiguous. The CDR3 consists of 17 residues. The V end lost 4 bases, the J end lost 0 bases, and 16 bases lay between the germline ends. Per germline, CDR1 LGHNA and CDR2 YSLEER.

The chain recombines TRBV11-2 with TRBJ2-7, with 11 nucleotides matching TRBD2. The CDR3 runs to 16 residues. The germline gives CDR1 SGHAT, CDR2 FQNNGV. V shed 0 bases, J shed 4 bases, and the junction held 5 bases outside the gene matches. The CDR3 nucleotides read TGTGCCAGCAGCTTAGATCCGGCTAGCGGGAGGTACGAGCAGTACTTC. Translation gives CASSLDPASGRYEQYF. The full variable domain, completed using reference TRBV11-2 and TRBJ2-7, is EAGVAQSPRYKIIEKRQSVAFWCNPISGHATLYWYQQILGQGPKLLIQFQNNGVVDDSQLPKDRFSAERLKGVDSTLKIQPAKLEDSAVYLCASSLDPASGRYEQYFGPGTRLTVT.

CDR3 sequence: CASSAGLAGGSYNEQFF. The CDR3 nucleotides read TGTGCCAGCAGCGCCGGACTAGCGGGAGGTTCCTACAATGAGCAGTTCTTC. V usage is TRBV5-6 and J usage is TRBJ2-1, with 14 bases that match TRBD2. V shed 4 bases and J 1 base; nucleotides not matched to a gene: 4. CDR1 is SGHDT and CDR2 is YYEEEE in the germline V gene. The CDR3 runs 17 residues.

The chain couples TRBV7-9 to TRBJ2-2; TRBD1 is a possible D gene (6 bases). Per germline, CDR1 SEHNR and CDR2 FQNEAQ (reference sequence). V lost 6 bases and J 5 bases, leaving 16 bases between the germline ends. This CDR3 has 15 residues. The DNA of the CDR3 is TGTGCCAGCAGTCGTGTGGGGGCCGGAACCGGGGAGCTGTTTTTT. It specifies CASSRVGAGTGELFF.

This clone occurred a few times. V usage is TRBV10-1 and J usage is TRBJ2-7; no clear D gene. Germline V gene lookup returns CDR1 WNHNN and CDR2 SYGVQD (reference sequence). The V gene lost 8 bases and the J gene lost 7 bases, with 15 bases spanning the gap. This CDR3 is 12 amino acids long. In nucleotides, the CDR3 is TGCGCCAGCGGGCACAGCCTAAGAGAGCAGTACTTC. Translation gives CASGHSLREQYF.

The rearrangement links TRBV15 to TRBJ1-5, with D perhaps matching TRBD1 (5 bases). CDR3 length: 16 residues. Germline assignment: CDR1 LNHNV and CDR2 YYDKDF (reference sequence). V dropped 0 bases and J dropped 4 bases, with 13 bases sitting between them. The CDR3 DNA is TGTGCCACCAGCAGAGAAGTGGCGGGGGGTAATCAGCCCCAGCATTTT. It codes for CATSREVAGGNQPQHF.

The CDR3 DNA reads TGTGCCTGGAGTGGGGACGGGGGGCTAGTATCTGGGTATACTGAAGCTTTCTTT. Translating gives CAWSGDGGLVSGYTEAFF. The gene calls are TRBV30 and TRBJ1-1; possibly TRBD1 for D (6 bases). V lost 1 base and J lost 5, with 26 bases in between. This CDR3 is 18 amino acids long. Germline loops: CDR1 GTSNPN, CDR2 SVGIG (reference sequence).

Details on this clone: Lacking the conserved final phenylalanine or tryptophan, this CDR3 likely reflects a read error. This chain connects TRBV27 to TRBJ1-2, with D possibly being TRBD1 (5 bases). The CDR3 has 15 residues. In germline, CDR1 is MNHEY, CDR2 SMNVEV (reference sequence). CDR3 nucleotides: TGTGCCATCAGTCCGGGGGAAGGACCCTTCTATGGCTACACCCTC. Translating it yields CAISPGEGPFYGYTL.

The gene calls are TRBV4-3 and TRBJ2-2; perhaps TRBD2 as D (5 bases). CDR1 is LGHNA, CDR2 YSLEER, per germline. V lost 2 bases and J 7 bases, leaving 11 bases between the germline ends. This CDR3 comprises 14 residues. CDR3 nucleotides: TGCGCCAGCAGCCAACGATCCGCGGGCGGGGAGCTGTTTTTT. Its protein product is CASSQRSAGGELFF.

In this sample, this clone turned up once. The chain combines TRBV28 with TRBJ1-5; TRBD1 matches at 9 bases. V was clipped by 2 bases and J by 4 bases; unmatched bases: 18. Germline loops: CDR1 MDHEN, CDR2 SYDVKM. The CDR3 is 20 residues long. CDR3 bases: TGTGCCAGCAGTTTAGGCCTCGTCGTCTGGGGACAGGGAGGGAATCAGCCCCAGCATTTT. It encodes CASSLGLVVWGQGGNQPQHF.

About this clone: One end of the junction is discordant with germline, which a read error may explain. The chain has TRBV7-9 and TRBJ1-1, with D unclear. CDR3 size: 19 residues. Germline values: CDR1 SEHNR, CDR2 FQNEAQ (reference sequence). The CDR3 coding sequence is TGTGCCAGCAGCCCTCCATACCCCCGTGACGCCGGGTCCTTCACTGACGCTTTCTTT. Translating it yields CASSPPYPRDAGSFTDAFF.

This sequence joins TRBV10-2 and TRBJ1-1, with D tentatively TRBD1 (5 bases). Germline CDR1 is WSHSY and CDR2 is SAAADI. Trimming shortened V by 3 bases and J by 3 bases, and 14 bases separated the two germline ends. The CDR3 loop spans 15 amino acids. CDR3 amino acids: CASSDVQGVDTEAFF. The DNA for the CDR3 is TGCGCCAGCAGTGATGTGCAGGGTGTTGACACTGAAGCTTTCTTT.

This CDR3 reads CASSNTFGREFFGELFF. CDR3 sequence (DNA): TGCGCCAGCAGCAACACCTTCGGGCGGGAGTTTTTCGGGGAGCTGTTTTTT. The rearrangement uses TRBV5-1 and TRBJ2-2, with 7 positions matching TRBD2. The CDR3 contains 17 residues. Trimming at V came to 4 bases and at J to 7 bases, leaving 16 bases not matched to a gene. Germline lookup yields CDR1 SGHRS and CDR2 YFSETQ.

In DNA form, the CDR3 reads TGCGCCAGCAGCGTAGGACTAGCGGGAGGGGATGAGCAGTTCTTC. The encoded protein is CASSVGLAGGDEQFF. V is TRBV5-1 and J is TRBJ2-1; the match to TRBD2 covers 15 bases. Trimming at V came to 4 bases and at J to 8 bases, leaving 4 bases not matched to a gene. CDR1 is SGHRS, CDR2 YFSETQ, per germline. The CDR3 has 15 amino acids.

The rearrangement uses TRBV30 and TRBJ1-1; D perhaps matches TRBD1 (5 bases). The V end lost 1 base, the J end lost 7 bases, and 10 bases lay between the germline ends. The CDR3 sequence is 12 residues long. From germline, CDR1 is GTSNPN and CDR2 SVGIG (reference sequence). The chain's CDR3 is CAWSAGGGEAFF. The CDR3 bases are TGTGCCTGGAGTGCCGGGGGGGGTGAAGCTTTCTTT.

V is TRBV5-8 and J is TRBJ2-7; TRBD2 agrees at 8 bases. V was clipped by 4 bases and J by 4 bases; unmatched bases: 7. The CDR3 consists of 14 residues. The germline gives CDR1 SGHTS, CDR2 YDEGEE. The chain's CDR3 is CASSPSGSHYEQYF. The CDR3 DNA follows: TGTGCCAGCAGCCCAAGCGGGAGCCATTACGAGCAGTACTTC.

This clone was detected only once. Given a far larger clone just one base away, this is likely a sequencing read error. The chain has TRBV6-4 and TRBJ2-3, with a tentative D call TRBD1 (6 bases). This CDR3 is built from 13 residues. CDR1 is MRHNA and CDR2 is SNTAGT in the germline V gene. V lost 4 bases, J lost 1 base, and 6 bases lay in between. The CDR3 spells CASSGTGTDTQYF. The DNA of the CDR3 is TGTGCCAGCAGTGGGACAGGCACAGATACGCAGTATTTT.

This clone was seen once. This chain connects TRBV27 to TRBJ2-1, with TRBD1 matching over 7 bases. Germline CDR1 and CDR2: MNHEY and SMNVEV (reference sequence). Trimming took 0 bases from V and 8 from J; bases not matched to a gene: 1. This CDR3 has 13 residues. The chain's CDR3 is CASSLSRGYEQFF. CDR3 nucleotides: TGTGCCAGCAGTTTATCCAGGGGGTATGAGCAGTTCTTC.